This record covers a single TCR beta chain. The sample belongs to a study of T cell responses to AZD1222 COVID-19 vaccine. Sequenced by immunoSEQ multiplex PCR; TCRdb stores in-frame clones only, minus some. Among tens of thousands of clones listed, 92% were seen once. The CDR3 spans 13 residues. CDR1 is MDHEN and CDR2 is SYDVKM in the germline V gene. Trimming took off 6 bases at V and 4 bases at J, with 10 bases between the two ends. V and J are TRBV28 and TRBJ1-5; TRBD1 might be the D (6 bases). The sequencing used peripheral blood, collected 28 days after the second AZD1222 dose. This TCR came from an adult who received the AZD1222 COVID-19 vaccine. The CDR3 DNA reads TGTGCCAGCAGACAGACAGGTAATCAGCCCCAGCATTTT. Protein sequence: CASRQTGNQPQHF.